This T cell receptor (beta chain) was found in a study of CD8 T cells in ankylosing spondylitis. The TCR beta libraries were generated through quantitative 5'-RACE incorporating molecular barcodes. From the 5' RACE reads, TCRdb called clonotypes with MiXCR, one entry per CDR3 protein. The sample carries fewer than 400,000 distinct CDR3 sequences, around 8% recorded once. Details on this clonotype: Its target is not known.

The CDR3 is 15 residues long. The germline CDR1 and CDR2 sequences are WSHSY and SAAADI. Trimming shortened V by 7 bases and J by 7 bases, and 22 bases separated the two germline ends. Whole-study results and caveats: Reactive arthritis synovial fluid and blood were previously reported to contain some motif variants. Disease-linked clones reportedly concentrated significantly in matched ankylosing spondylitis synovial fluid. What seemed typical of ankylosing spondylitis blood was a TCR beta motif built from 7 or 8 highly homologous variants.

Material: blood, either unsorted or a sorted T cell fraction (not recorded which). The V gene is TRBV10-2, the J gene TRBJ2-5, with D maybe TRBD2 (6 bases). The TCR was taken from a male donor with ankylosing spondylitis. CDR3 nucleotides: TGCGCCAGCACCAAAGGAGGGGCTAAGTTAGGGACCCAGTACTTC. Translated: CASTKGGAKLGTQYF.